Shown below are 22 T cell receptor beta chains from a single sample sequenced in a study of T cell responses to AZD1222 COVID-19 vaccine. Profiled with immunoSEQ multiplex PCR; TCRdb holds only in-frame clones, not every one. The sample consists of some 170,000 clones, roughly nine tenths of them appearing once. The sample consisted of peripheral blood, taken on day 0 of AZD1222 vaccination. The source is an adult in good health.

The chain is built from TRBV29-1 and TRBJ2-3; weak D call: TRBD2 (6 bases). Germline loops: CDR1 SQVTM, CDR2 ANQGSEA. V was clipped by 5 bases and J by 4 bases, with 7 bases between them. This CDR3 is built from 11 residues. CDR3: CSVPGADTQYF. In DNA, the CDR3 is TGCAGCGTTCCGGGGGCAGATACGCAGTATTTT.

This chain uses TRBV7-2 with TRBJ1-2; D gene uncertain. Trimming removed 5 bases at V and 2 bases at J, with 12 bases between. The CDR3 extends over 14 amino acids. CDR1 and CDR2 (germline): SGHTA, FQGNSA. This chain's CDR3 is CASSPYGVNYGYTF. DNA of the CDR3: TGTGCCAGCAGCCCCTATGGGGTCAACTATGGCTACACCTTC.

V gene TRBV20-1 combines with J gene TRBJ2-7; D possibly matches TRBD1 or TRBD2 (6 bases each). Trimming removed 3 bases at V and 7 bases at J, with 25 bases between. Germline V gene data show CDR1 as DFQATT and CDR2 as SNEGSKA (reference sequence). The CDR3 has 16 residues. Written as DNA, the CDR3 is TGCAGTGCTAGTTTTCCGACAGGAGGGACGGTGTGGGAGCAGTACTTC. Its protein product is CSASFPTGGTVWEQYF.

The chain is built from TRBV11-2 and TRBJ1-4; D call uncertain. V lost 2 bases and J lost 7, with 11 bases in between. The CDR3 consists of 14 residues. Germline V gives CDR1 SGHAT, CDR2 FQNNGV. Here the CDR3 reads CASSLTGSGEKLFF. The CDR3 bases are TGTGCCAGCAGCTTAACGGGAAGCGGTGAAAAACTGTTTTTT.

This clone was picked up one time. The chain links TRBV24-1 to TRBJ2-3; D is uncertain. In germline, CDR1 is KGHDR, CDR2 SFDVKD. V was cut by 4 bases and J by 7 bases, with 8 bases left in between. The CDR3 totals 12 residues. The CDR3 spells CATSETGYTQYF. The CDR3 coding sequence is TGTGCCACCAGTGAGACCGGATATACGCAGTATTTT.

This rearrangement joins TRBV21-1 to TRBJ2-1; TRBD2 was called by the table and not checked on the DNA. TRBV21-1 has pseudogene status. There are 13 residues in the CDR3. CDR3 in DNA: TGTGCCAGCAGCACGGGCTCCTACAATGAGCAGTTCTTC. Protein product: CASSTGSYNEQFF.

CDR3 amino acids: CATSDSPTGTSVTGELFF. CDR3 DNA: TGTGCCACCAGTGACTCTCCCACCGGGACTAGCGTCACCGGGGAGCTGTTTTTT. The chain employs TRBV24-1 and TRBJ2-2; 10 bases match TRBD2. V gave up 4 bases and J gave up 4 bases; unmatched junction bases: 11. The CDR3 consists of 18 residues. Germline V gives CDR1 KGHDR, CDR2 SFDVKD.

The chain joins TRBV20-1 to TRBJ2-5; D remains ambiguous. The V end lost 2 bases, the J end lost 5 bases, and 3 bases lay between the germline ends. The CDR3 extends over 10 amino acids. The germline V gene has CDR1 DFQATT and CDR2 SNEGSKA (reference sequence). The CDR3 loop reads CSARNETQYF. The CDR3, as DNA: TGCAGTGCTAGAAACGAGACCCAGTACTTC.

A single count supports this clone. This sequence joins TRBV12-1 and TRBJ2-7; TRBD1 is the table's D call, not checked against the DNA. TRBV12-1 is listed as a pseudogene. This CDR3 contains 14 residues. In DNA, the CDR3 is TGTGCCAGCAGCTCGCCCGACAGTCACTACGAGCAGTACTTC. Its translation is CASSSPDSHYEQYF.

V and J are TRBV28 and TRBJ2-7; TRBD2 aligns across 15 bases. The germline V gene has CDR1 MDHEN and CDR2 SYDVKM. This CDR3 region has 13 residues. The CDR3 region has the DNA TGTGCCAGCAGCCGGGGACTAGCGGGGGGTTCTGACGTC. Encoded protein: CASSRGLAGGSDV.

This clone was observed a handful of times. J is TRBJ2-5 and V is TRBV5-4; 11 nucleotides agree with TRBD2. The CDR3 spans 15 residues. Trimming took 4 bases from V and 7 from J; bases not matched to a gene: 9. Germline values: CDR1 SGHNT, CDR2 YYREEE (reference sequence). The chain's CDR3 is CASSTGLAVLATQYF. The DNA of the CDR3 is TGTGCCAGCAGCACGGGACTAGCGGTGCTGGCGACCCAGTACTTC.

The genes are TRBV30 and TRBJ1-2; 7 nucleotides align to TRBD1. With 7 bases clipped from V and 0 bases from J, the junction kept 8 bases outside the gene matches. CDR3 length: 14 amino acids. Germline assignment: CDR1 GTSNPN and CDR2 SVGIG (reference sequence). In DNA, the CDR3 is TGTGCCTCCAACCGGGACAGAGCTAACTATGGCTACACCTTC. This codes for CASNRDRANYGYTF.

This chain joins TRBV7-2 and TRBJ2-5; unclear D gene. This CDR3 has 12 residues. Trimming took off 2 bases at V and 4 bases at J, with 5 bases between the two ends. Germline V CDR1 and CDR2: SGHTA, FQGNSA. The CDR3 nucleotides read TGTGCCAGCAGCTTAAGTGTAGAGACCCAGTACTTC. This codes for CASSLSVETQYF.

The gene calls are TRBV7-6 and TRBJ1-5; 8 positions agree with TRBD1. Losses at the gene ends were 5 bases for V and 4 bases for J; bases not matched to a gene: 13. Germline CDR1 reads SGHVS; CDR2 reads FNYEAQ. There are 17 residues in the CDR3. The DNA of the CDR3 is TGTGCCAGCAGCCTTAGTAGTTGGGGACAGGATAATCAGCCCCAGCATTTT. This sequence encodes CASSLSSWGQDNQPQHF.

V is TRBV5-1 and J is TRBJ1-4, with D uncertain. The ends were cut back, 4 bases at V and 6 bases at J, with 16 bases in the middle. The length of the CDR3 is 15 residues. Looked up from germline, CDR1 is SGHRS and CDR2 is YFSETQ. CDR3 coding DNA: TGCGCCAGCAGCCCCTACGCGGCGTCGGATGAAAAACTGTTTTTT. It codes for CASSPYAASDEKLFF.

This sequence joins TRBV10-3 and TRBJ2-7, with D perhaps being TRBD1 or TRBD2 (5 bases each). Germline CDR1 reads ENHRY; CDR2 reads SYGVKD. V lost 11 bases, J lost 6 bases, and 14 bases lay in between. This CDR3 comprises 11 residues. The CDR3 coding sequence is TGTGCCTCCGAGGGGAGTGGCGAGCAGTACTTC. This translates into CASEGSGEQYF.

The chain joins TRBV4-3 to TRBJ2-2; D may be TRBD1 (6 bases). Trimming removed 1 base from V and 6 bases from J, with 9 bases in between. CDR1 is LGHNA, CDR2 YSLEER, per germline. The CDR3 runs 14 residues. CDR3 sequence reads: CASSQGNRAGELFF. The CDR3 DNA follows: TGCGCCAGCAGCCAAGGAAACAGGGCCGGGGAGCTGTTTTTT.

The V and J genes are TRBV7-2 and TRBJ2-1, with 7 bases lining up with TRBD2. V shed 5 bases and J 7 bases; nucleotides not matched to a gene: 11. Germline CDR1 and CDR2: SGHTA and FQGNSA. The CDR3 spans 15 residues. CDR3 residues: CASSPTREGLNEQFF. CDR3 sequence (DNA): TGTGCCAGCAGCCCCACGAGGGAGGGCCTGAATGAGCAGTTCTTC.

The chain is built from TRBV6-5 and TRBJ2-7; 8 bases map to TRBD1. CDR1 is MNHEY, CDR2 SVGAGI, per germline. Losses at the gene ends were 6 bases for V and 1 base for J; bases not matched to a gene: 8. The CDR3 has 15 residues. The CDR3 region has the DNA TGTGCCAGCAGACGGGACAGGCTTGATTCCTACGAGCAGTACTTC. Protein: CASRRDRLDSYEQYF.

The gene calls are TRBV3-1 (or the pseudogene TRBV3-2) and TRBJ1-4; D is unclear. CDR1 is LGHDT and CDR2 is YNNKEL in the germline V gene (reference sequence). This CDR3 is 16 amino acids long. V lost 0 bases and J lost 3, with 11 bases in between. CDR3 amino acids: CASSQDMGIANEKLFF. DNA of the CDR3: TGTGCCAGCAGCCAAGATATGGGGATAGCTAATGAAAAACTGTTTTTT.

The rearrangement links TRBV6-5 to TRBJ1-1; D gene unclear. The CDR3 covers 15 residues. The V and J ends lost 0 bases and 0 bases respectively, with 8 bases between them. CDR1 and CDR2 (germline): MNHEY, SVGAGI. CDR3 in amino acids: CASSYSQSMNTEAFF. The CDR3, as DNA: TGTGCCAGCAGTTACTCGCAGAGTATGAACACTGAAGCTTTCTTT.

The chain uses TRBV5-1 and TRBJ2-3; TRBD2 matches 12 bases. The CDR3 runs to 19 residues. V lost 4 bases, J lost 0 bases, and 12 bases stayed unmatched. Germline values: CDR1 SGHRS, CDR2 YFSETQ. CDR3 sequence: CASSGWTSGATGSTDTQYF. CDR3 coding DNA: TGCGCCAGCAGCGGATGGACTAGCGGGGCAACGGGAAGCACAGATACGCAGTATTTT.